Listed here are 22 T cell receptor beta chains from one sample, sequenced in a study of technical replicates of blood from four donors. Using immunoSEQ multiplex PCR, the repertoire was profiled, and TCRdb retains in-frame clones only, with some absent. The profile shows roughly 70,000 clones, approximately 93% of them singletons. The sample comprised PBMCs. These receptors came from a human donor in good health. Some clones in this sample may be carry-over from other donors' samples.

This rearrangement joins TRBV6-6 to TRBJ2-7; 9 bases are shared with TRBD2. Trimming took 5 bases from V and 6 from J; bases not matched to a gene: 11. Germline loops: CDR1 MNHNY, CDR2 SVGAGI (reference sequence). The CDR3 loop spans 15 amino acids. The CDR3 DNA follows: TGTGCCAGCAGTCCCGAGCGGGGGGTGACTTCCGAGCAGTACTTC. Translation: CASSPERGVTSEQYF.

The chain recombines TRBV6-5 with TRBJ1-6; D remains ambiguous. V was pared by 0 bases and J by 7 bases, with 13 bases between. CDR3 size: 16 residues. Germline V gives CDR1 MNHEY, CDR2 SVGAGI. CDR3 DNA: TGTGCCAGCAGTTACTCGAGCGCTACCGGCAATTCACCCCTCCACTTT. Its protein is CASSYSSATGNSPLHF.

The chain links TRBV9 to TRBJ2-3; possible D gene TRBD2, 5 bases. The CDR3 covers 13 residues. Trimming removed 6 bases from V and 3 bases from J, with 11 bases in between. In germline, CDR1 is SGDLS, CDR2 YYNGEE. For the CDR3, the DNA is TGTGCCAGCAATTTAGAGGGAACAGATACGCAGTATTTT. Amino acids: CASNLEGTDTQYF.

Here the CDR3 DNA reads TGCAGCGACGACAGGGGAGTCGTTGGCTACACCTTC. Translating it yields CSDDRGVVGYTF. The chain links TRBV29-1 to TRBJ1-2; 8 bases are shared with TRBD1. Losses at the gene ends were 7 bases for V and 7 bases for J; bases not matched to a gene: 8. This CDR3 contains 12 residues. Germline CDR1 reads SQVTM; CDR2 reads ANQGSEA.

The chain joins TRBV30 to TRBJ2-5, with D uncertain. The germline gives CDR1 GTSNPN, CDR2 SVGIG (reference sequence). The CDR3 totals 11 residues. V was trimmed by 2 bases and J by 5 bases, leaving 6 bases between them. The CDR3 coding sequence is TGTGCCTGGAGTACCGGGGAGACCCAGTACTTC. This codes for CAWSTGETQYF.

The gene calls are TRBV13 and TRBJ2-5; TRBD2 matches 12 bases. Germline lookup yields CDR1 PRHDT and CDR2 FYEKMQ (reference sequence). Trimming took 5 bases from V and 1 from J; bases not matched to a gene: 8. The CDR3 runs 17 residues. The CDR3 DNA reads TGTGCCAGCAGCGAAATCACGGGACTAGCGGGCCAAGAGACCCAGTACTTC. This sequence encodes CASSEITGLAGQETQYF.

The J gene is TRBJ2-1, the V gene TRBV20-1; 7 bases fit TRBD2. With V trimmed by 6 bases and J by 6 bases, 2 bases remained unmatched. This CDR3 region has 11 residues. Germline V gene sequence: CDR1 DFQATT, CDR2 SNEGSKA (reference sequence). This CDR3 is CSAGEGNEQFF. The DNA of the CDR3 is TGCAGTGCGGGGGAGGGCAATGAGCAGTTCTTC.

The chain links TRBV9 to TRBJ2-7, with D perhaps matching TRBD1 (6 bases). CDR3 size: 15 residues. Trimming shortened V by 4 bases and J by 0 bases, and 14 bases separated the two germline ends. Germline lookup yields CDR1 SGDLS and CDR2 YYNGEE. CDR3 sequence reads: CASSFTGTSSYEQYF. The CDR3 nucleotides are TGTGCCAGCAGCTTTACCGGGACAAGCTCCTACGAGCAGTACTTC.

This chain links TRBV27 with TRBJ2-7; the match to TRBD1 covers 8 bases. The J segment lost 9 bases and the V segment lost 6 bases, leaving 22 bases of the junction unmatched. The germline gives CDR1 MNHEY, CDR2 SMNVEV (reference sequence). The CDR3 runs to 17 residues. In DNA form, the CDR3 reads TGTGCCAGCAGCCGTACCACCGGGACAGGCTGGATATTGCGGCAGTACTTC. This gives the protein CASSRTTGTGWILRQYF.

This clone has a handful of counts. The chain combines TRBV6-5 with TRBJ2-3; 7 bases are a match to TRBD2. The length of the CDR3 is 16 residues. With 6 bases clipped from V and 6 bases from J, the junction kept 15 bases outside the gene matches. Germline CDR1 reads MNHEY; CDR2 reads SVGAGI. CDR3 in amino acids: CASSYTPEGRGDTQYF. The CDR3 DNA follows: TGTGCCAGCAGCTACACGCCGGAGGGGCGGGGGGATACGCAGTATTTT.

CDR3 nucleotides: TGTGCCAGCAGTTACGCGGGACAGCGCGGAAACAATGAGCAGTTCTTC. As protein: CASSYAGQRGNNEQFF. The chain recombines TRBV6-5 with TRBJ2-1, with D maybe TRBD1 (7 bases). Germline lookup yields CDR1 MNHEY and CDR2 SVGAGI. The V end was cut by 2 bases, the J end by 5 bases, with 16 bases between. The length of the CDR3 is 16 residues.

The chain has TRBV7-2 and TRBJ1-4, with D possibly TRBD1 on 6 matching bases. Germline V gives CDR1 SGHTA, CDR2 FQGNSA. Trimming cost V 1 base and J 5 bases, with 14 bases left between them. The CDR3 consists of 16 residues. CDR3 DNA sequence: TGTGCCAGCAGCTTAGGGCAGACAGGCACCAATGAAAAACTGTTTTTT. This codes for CASSLGQTGTNEKLFF.

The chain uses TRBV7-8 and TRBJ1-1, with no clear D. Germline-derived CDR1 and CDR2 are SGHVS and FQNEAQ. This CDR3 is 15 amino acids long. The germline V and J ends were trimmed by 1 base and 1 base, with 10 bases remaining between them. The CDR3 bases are TGTGCCAGCAGCTTAGTGGTGACACCGAACACTGAAGCTTTCTTT. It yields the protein CASSLVVTPNTEAFF.

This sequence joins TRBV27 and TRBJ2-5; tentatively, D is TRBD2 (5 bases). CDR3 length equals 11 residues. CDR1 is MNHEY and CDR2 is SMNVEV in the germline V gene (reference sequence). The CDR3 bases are TGTGACCCAACTAGGCAAGAGACCCAGTACTTC. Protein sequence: CDPTRQETQYF.

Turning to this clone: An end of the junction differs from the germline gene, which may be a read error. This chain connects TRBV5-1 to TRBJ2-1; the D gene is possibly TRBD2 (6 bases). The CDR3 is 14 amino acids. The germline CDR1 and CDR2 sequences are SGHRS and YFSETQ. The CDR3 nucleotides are TGCGCCACCAGCTCCGGGACTCCTAATGAGAGGGAGTTCTTC. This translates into CATSSGTPNEREFF.

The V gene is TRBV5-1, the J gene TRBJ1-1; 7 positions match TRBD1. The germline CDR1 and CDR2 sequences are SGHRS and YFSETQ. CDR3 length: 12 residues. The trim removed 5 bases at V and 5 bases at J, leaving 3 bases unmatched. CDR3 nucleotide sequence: TGCGCCAGCAGACAGGGGCGGACTGAAGCTTTCTTT. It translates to CASRQGRTEAFF.

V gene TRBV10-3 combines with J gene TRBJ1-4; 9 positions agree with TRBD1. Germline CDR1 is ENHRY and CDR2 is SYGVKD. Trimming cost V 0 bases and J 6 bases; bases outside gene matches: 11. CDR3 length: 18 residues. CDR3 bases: TGTGCCATCAGTGAGTCCCGGACAGGGGCTTCGGGTTATGAAAAACTGTTTTTT. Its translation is CAISESRTGASGYEKLFF.

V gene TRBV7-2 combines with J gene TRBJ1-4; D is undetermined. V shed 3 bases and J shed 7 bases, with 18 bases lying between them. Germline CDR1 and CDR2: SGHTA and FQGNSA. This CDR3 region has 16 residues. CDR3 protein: CASSFSTTLGGEKLFF. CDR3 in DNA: TGTGCCAGCAGCTTCTCGACGACGCTAGGAGGTGAAAAACTGTTTTTT.

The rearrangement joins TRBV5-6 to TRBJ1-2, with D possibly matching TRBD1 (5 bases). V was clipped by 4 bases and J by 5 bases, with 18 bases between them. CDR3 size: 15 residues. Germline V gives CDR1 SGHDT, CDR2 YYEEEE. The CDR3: CASSITGTPNYGYTF. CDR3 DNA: TGTGCCAGCAGCATTACAGGTACCCCGAATTATGGCTACACCTTC.

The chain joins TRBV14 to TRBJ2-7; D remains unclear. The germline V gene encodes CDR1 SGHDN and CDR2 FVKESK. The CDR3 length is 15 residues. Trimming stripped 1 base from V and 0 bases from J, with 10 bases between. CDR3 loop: CASSQVRGDSYEQYF. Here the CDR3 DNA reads TGTGCCAGCAGCCAAGTCCGAGGAGACTCCTACGAGCAGTACTTC. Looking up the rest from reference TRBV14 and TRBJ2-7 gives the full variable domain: EAGVTQFPSHSVIEKGQTVTLRCDPISGHDNLYWYRRVMGKEIKFLLHFVKESKQDESGMPNNRFLAERTGGTYSTLKVQPAELEDSGVYFCASSQVRGDSYEQYFGPGTRLTVT.

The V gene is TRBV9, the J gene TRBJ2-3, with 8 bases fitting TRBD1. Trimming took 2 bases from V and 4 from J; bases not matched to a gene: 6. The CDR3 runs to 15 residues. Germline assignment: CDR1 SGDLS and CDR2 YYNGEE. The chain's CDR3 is CASSVGQGPSDTQYF. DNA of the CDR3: TGTGCCAGCAGCGTCGGACAGGGCCCATCAGATACGCAGTATTTT.

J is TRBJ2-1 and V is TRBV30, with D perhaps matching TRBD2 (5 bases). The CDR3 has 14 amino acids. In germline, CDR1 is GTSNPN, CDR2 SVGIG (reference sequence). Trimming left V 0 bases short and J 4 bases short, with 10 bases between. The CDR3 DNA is TGTGCCTGGAGTGTACCAGCGGCGTACAATGAGCAGTTCTTC. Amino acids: CAWSVPAAYNEQFF.